The clone carrying this T cell receptor (beta chain) was detected only a few times. The antigen is not known. Preparation of the TCRbeta library used unique molecular identifiers. TCRdb itself ran the PCR reads through MiXCR, one entry per CDR3 protein. This table holds hundreds of thousands of distinct CDR3 sequences, about 16% found once. The source of the sample is a study of T-cell reconstitution after alpha-beta-depleted transplantation in children. Germline CDR1 is SQVTM and CDR2 is ANQGSEA. The length of the CDR3 is 14 residues. Trimming cost V 7 bases and J 4 bases, with 19 bases left between them. General study findings and limits: The study reportedly traced alpha-beta T cells about two months after transplant to several hundred expanded graft clones. Surviving recipient cells, namely T cells and thymic progenitors, were the source of high day-60 TCRbeta diversity in some patients. When one year had passed after transplant, most T-cell counts and diversity came from newly produced T cells.

Sequenced here: PBMCs, mostly from graft donor cells, sampled 360 days after TCRalphabeta/CD19-depleted stem cell transplant. The chain carries TRBV29-1 and TRBJ2-5; D could derive from TRBD1 or TRBD2 (5 bases each). The clonotype comes from a male patient under 10 years old who had a stem cell transplant for acute lymphoblastic leukemia, so the T cells may come from the graft donor. The DNA of the CDR3 is TGCAGCGCCGAGGGTCAGGGATTGGGAGAGACCCAGTACTTC. Translation gives CSAEGQGLGETQYF.